The clone carrying this T cell receptor beta chain was detected a few times. The germline V gene has CDR1 DFQATT and CDR2 SNEGSKA (reference sequence). V gave up 4 bases and J gave up 11 bases, with 14 bases separating them. The CDR3 totals 11 residues. This sample stems from a study of blood T cell repertoires in COVID-19. For the study at large: The United States, Italy and Spain were the sources of the acute and convalescent COVID-19 samples. In each case, the material was cDNA or gDNA derived from T cells, B-cell-depleted T cells, or PBMCs.

Per the original methods: From reference gene primer amplification, estimates of nucleated cell counts were derived. TCRdb's copy holds only in-frame clones and misses some; the assay was immunoSEQ multiplex PCR. Clone size and the V and J calls come from that table; the DNA yielded D and trimming. This table has a few hundred thousand clones, more than 85% appearing once. The V call is TRBV20-1, the J call TRBJ2-5; weak D call: TRBD1 (5 bases). The specimen was peripheral blood. This clonotype was obtained from a man between 60 and 70 years old with acute or convalescent COVID-19. CDR3 sequence: CSANLQGPQYF. CDR3 DNA: TGCAGTGCTAACCTCCAGGGCCCTCAGTACTTC.